This TCR beta chain was recovered during a study of T-cell reconstitution after alpha-beta-depleted transplantation in children (dated by TCRdb to the mid-2010s). For the study in its entirety: Using TCR repertoire profiling, the study quantitatively followed how T-cell immune reconstitution unfolded in children after TCRalphabeta/CD19-depleted allogeneic hematopoietic cell transplantation.

To prepare the library, PCR was applied. The instrument given in TCRdb is Illumina HiSeq 2500. TCR library preparation used molecular barcoding, with unique molecular identifiers applied to normalize quantification of the TCRbeta repertoire. TCRdb applied fastp at Q25 and MiXCR to the public reads, then kept only in-frame beta chains. Each record represents a unique CDR3 protein, reported with the most common genes and DNA among its rows. The sample table records around 490,000 distinct CDR3 sequences; about an eighth of these occur just once. The leading ten clones occupy 14% of the sample. What this sample's treatment or condition label stands for: allogeneic hematopoietic cell transplantation with graft depleted of TCRalphabeta T cells and CD19 B cells. The transplant recipients were children given TCRalphabeta/CD19-depleted allogeneic hematopoietic cell grafts. The full study reports these points: In some patients, the high TCRbeta diversity seen at day 60 was put down to recipient T cells and intrathymic progenitors that had survived conditioning. Over the following months the frequencies of hyperexpanded clones went down, and after one year T-cell counts and TCRbeta diversity were mostly credited to newly produced T cells. Apparently early alphabetaT-cell count recovery about two months after transplant reportedly relied on only several hundred rapidly expanded clones derived from non-depleted graft cells.

As for this clonotype: Its antigen is still unknown. No base-level quality is on record; no much larger clone is a single base apart.

The sequence was collected from a female patient aged 2 to 10 who had a stem cell transplant for aplastic anemia, so the T cells may come from the graft donor. Specimen: PBMCs, mostly from graft donor cells, collected 180 days after TCRalphabeta/CD19-depleted stem cell transplant.

The sequence in DNA is TGTGCCAGCAGTTTGAATGTTCAAGGGAGGTATCTCGACGAGCAGTACGTC. This translates into CASSLNVQGRYLDEQYV. The sequence is built from TRBV12-3 or TRBV12-4 and TRBJ2-7, with a weak D call of TRBD2 (6 bases match). The CDR3 goes from the cysteine to the valine over 17 residues. Only CDR3 DNA is held: 51 bases, read in frame from base 1. V lost 3 bases and J lost 5 bases; the stretch between them is 23 bases long.